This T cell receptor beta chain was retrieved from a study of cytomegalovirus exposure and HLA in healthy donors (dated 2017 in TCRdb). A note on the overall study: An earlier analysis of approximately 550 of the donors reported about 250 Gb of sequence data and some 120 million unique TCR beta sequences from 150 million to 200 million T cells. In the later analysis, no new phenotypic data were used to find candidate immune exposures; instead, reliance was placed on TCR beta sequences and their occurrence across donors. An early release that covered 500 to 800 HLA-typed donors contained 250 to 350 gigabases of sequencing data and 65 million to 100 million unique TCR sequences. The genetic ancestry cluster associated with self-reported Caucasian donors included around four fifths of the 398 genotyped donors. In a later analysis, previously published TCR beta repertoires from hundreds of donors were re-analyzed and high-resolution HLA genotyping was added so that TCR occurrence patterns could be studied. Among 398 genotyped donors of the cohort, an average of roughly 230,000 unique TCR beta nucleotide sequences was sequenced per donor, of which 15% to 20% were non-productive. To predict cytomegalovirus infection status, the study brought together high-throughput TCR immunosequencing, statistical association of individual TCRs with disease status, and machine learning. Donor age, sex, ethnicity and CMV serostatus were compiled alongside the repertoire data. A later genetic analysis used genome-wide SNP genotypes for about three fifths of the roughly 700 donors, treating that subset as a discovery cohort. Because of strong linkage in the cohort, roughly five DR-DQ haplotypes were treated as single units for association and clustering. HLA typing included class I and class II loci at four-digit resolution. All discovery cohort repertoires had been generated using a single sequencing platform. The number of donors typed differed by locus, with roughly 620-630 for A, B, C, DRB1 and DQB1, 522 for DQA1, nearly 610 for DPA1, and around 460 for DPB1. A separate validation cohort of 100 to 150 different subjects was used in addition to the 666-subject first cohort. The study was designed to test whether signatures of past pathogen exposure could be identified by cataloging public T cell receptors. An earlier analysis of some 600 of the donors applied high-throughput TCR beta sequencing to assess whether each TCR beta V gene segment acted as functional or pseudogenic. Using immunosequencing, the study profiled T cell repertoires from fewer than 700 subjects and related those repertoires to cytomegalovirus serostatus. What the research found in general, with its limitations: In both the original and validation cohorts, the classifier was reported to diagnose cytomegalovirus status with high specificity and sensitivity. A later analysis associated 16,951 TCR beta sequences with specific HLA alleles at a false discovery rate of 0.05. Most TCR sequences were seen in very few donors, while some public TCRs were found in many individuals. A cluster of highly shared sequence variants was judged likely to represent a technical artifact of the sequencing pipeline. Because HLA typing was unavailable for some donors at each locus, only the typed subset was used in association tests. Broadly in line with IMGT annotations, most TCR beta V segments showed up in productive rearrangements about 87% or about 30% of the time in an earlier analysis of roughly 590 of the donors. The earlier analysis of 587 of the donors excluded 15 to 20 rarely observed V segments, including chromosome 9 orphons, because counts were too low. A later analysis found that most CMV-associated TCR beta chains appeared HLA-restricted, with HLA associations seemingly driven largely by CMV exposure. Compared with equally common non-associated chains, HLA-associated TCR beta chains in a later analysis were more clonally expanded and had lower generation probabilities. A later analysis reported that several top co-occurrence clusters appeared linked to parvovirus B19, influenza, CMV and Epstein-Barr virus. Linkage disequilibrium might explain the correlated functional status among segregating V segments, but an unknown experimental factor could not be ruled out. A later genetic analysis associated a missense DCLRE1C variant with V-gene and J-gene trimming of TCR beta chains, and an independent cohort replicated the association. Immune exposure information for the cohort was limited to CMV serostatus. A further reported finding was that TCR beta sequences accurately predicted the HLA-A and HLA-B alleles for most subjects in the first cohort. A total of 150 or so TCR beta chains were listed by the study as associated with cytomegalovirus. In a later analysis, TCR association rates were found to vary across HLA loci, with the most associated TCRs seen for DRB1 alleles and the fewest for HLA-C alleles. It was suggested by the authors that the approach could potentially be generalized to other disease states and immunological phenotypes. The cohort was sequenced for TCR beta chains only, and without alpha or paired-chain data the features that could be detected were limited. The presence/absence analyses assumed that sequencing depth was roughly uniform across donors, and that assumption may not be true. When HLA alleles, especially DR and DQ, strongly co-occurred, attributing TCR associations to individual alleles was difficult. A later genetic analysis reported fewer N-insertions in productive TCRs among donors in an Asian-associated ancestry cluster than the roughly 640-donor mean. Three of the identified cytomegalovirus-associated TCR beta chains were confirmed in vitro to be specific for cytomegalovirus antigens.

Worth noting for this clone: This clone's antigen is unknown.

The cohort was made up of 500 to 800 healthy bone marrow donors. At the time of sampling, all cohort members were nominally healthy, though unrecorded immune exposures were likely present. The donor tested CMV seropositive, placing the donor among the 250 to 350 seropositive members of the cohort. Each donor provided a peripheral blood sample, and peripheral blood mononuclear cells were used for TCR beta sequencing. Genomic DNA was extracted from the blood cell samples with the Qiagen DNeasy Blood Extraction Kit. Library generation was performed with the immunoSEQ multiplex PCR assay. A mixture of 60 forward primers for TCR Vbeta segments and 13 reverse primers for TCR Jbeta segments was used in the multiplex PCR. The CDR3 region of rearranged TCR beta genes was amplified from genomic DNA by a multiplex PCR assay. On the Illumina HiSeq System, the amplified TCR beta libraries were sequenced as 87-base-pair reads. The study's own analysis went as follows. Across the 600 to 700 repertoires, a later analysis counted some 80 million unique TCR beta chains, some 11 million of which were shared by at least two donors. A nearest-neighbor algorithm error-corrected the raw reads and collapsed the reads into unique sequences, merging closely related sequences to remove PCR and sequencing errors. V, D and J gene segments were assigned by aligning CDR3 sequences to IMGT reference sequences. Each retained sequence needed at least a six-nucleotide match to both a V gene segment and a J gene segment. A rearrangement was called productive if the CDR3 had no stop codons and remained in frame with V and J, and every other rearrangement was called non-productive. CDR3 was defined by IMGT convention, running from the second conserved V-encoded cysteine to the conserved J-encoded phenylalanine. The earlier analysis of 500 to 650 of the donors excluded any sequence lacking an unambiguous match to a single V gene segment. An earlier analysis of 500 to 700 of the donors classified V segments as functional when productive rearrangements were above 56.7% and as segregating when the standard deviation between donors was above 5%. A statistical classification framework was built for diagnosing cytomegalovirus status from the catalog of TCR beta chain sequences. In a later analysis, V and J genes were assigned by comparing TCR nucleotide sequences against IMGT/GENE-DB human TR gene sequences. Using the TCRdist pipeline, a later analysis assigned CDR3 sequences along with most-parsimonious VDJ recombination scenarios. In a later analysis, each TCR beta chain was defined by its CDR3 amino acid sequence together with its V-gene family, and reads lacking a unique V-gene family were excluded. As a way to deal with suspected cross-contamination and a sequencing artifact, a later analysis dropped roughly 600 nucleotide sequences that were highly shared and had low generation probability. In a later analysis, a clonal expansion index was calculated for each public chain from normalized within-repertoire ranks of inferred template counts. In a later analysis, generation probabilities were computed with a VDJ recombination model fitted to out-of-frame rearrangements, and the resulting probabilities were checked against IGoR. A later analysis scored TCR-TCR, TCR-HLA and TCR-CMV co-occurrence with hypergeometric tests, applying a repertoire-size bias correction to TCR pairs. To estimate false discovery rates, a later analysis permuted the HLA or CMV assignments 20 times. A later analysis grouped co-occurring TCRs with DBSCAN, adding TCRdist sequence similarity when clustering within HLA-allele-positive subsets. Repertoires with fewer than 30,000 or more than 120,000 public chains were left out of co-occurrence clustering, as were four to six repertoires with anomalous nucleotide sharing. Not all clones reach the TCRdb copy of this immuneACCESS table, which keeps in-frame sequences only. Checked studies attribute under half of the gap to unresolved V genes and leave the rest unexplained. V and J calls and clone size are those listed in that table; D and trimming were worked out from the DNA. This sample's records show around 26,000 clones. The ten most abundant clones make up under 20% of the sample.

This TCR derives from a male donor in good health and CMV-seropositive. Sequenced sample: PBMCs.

The CDR3 is CASSLLGAGELFF. The nucleotides are TGTGCCAGCAGCCTTCTCGGTGCCGGGGAGCTGTTTTTT. In this chain, TRBV4-2 is recombined with TRBJ2-2; no D gene is confidently identified. The CDR3 measures 13 amino acids from cysteine to phenylalanine. Kept here is only the CDR3 DNA, which spans 39 bases and is read in frame from base 1. The junction shows trimming of 4 bases on V and 6 bases on J, plus 9 bases between the germline ends. The germline V gene supplies CDR1 LGHNA and CDR2 YNFKEQ.